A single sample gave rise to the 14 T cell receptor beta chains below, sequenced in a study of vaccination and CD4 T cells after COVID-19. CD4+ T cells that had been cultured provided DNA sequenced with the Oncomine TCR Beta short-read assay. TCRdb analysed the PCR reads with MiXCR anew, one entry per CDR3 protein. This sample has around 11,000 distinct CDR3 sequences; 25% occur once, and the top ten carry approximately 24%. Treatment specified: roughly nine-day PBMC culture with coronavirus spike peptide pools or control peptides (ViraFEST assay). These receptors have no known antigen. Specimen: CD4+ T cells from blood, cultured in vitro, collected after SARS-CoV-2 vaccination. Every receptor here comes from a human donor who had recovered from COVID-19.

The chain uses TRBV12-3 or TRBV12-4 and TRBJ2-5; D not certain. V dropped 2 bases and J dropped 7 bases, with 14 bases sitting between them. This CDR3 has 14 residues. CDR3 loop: CASSLSANHGTQYF. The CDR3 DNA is TGTGCCAGCAGTTTATCAGCGAACCATGGGACCCAGTACTTC.

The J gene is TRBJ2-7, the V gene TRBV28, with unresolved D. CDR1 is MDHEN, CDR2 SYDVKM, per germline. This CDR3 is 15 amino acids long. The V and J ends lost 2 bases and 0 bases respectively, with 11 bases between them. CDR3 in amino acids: CASSLLLGSSYEQYF. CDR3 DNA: TGTGCCAGCAGTTTACTTCTGGGCAGCTCCTACGAGCAGTACTTC.

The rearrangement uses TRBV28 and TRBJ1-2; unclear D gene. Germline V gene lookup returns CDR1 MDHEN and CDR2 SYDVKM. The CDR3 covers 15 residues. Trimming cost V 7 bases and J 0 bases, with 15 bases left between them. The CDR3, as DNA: TGTGCCAGCACCACGGCAGGTGATACTAACTATGGCTACACCTTC. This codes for CASTTAGDTNYGYTF.

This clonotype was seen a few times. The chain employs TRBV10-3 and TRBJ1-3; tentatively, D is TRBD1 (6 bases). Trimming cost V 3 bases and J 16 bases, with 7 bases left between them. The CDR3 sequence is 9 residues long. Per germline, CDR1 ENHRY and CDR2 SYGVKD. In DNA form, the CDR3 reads TGTGCCATCAGTGAAGGGGGTTATTTT. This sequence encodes CAISEGGYF.

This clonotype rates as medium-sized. CDR3 sequence (DNA): TGTGCCAGCAGCCCATCTAGGACAGGGGCCTACGAGCAGTACTTC. It codes for CASSPSRTGAYEQYF. The V gene is TRBV7-2, the J gene TRBJ2-7; 9 bases match TRBD1. This CDR3 is 15 amino acids long. V shed 5 bases and J 2 bases; nucleotides not matched to a gene: 7. Germline CDR1 is SGHTA and CDR2 is FQGNSA.

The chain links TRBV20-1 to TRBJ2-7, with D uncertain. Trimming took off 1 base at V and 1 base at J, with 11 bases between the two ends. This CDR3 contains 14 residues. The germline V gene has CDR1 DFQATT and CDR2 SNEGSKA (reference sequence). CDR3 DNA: TGCAGTGCTAGAGGTCCTACGGGTTCCTACGAGCAGTACTTC. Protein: CSARGPTGSYEQYF.

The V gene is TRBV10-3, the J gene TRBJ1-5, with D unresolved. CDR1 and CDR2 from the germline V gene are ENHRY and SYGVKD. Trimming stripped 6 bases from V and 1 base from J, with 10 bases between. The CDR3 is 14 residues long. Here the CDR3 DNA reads TGTGCCATCAGCACGACATGGAGCAATCAGCCCCAGCATTTT. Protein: CAISTTWSNQPQHF.

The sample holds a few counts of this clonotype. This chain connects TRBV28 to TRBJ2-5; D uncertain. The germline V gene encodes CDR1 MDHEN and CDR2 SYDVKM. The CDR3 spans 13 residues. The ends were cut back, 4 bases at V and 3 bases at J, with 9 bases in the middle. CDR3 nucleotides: TGTGCCAGCAGTTGGGCCGACGAAGAGACCCAGTACTTC. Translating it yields CASSWADEETQYF.

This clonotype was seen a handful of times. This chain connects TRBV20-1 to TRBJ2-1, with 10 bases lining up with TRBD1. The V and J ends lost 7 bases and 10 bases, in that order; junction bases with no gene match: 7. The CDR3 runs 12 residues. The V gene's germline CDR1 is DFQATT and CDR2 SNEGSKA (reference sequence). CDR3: CSVPGQGKEQFF. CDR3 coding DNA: TGCAGTGTTCCGGGACAGGGGAAGGAGCAGTTCTTC.

CDR3 protein: CSARDFLGANTEAFF. The CDR3 DNA reads as TGCAGTGCTAGAGATTTCTTAGGAGCCAACACTGAAGCTTTCTTT. The V and J genes are TRBV20-1 and TRBJ1-1; D gene uncertain. Trimming left V 0 bases short and J 2 bases short, with 13 bases between. Germline-derived CDR1 and CDR2 are DFQATT and SNEGSKA (reference sequence). The CDR3 is 15 residues long.

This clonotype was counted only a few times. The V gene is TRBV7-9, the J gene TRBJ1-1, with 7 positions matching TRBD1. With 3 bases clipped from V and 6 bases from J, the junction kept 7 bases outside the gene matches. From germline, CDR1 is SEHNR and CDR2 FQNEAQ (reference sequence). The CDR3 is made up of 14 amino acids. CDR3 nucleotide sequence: TGTGCCAGCAGCTTGGGACGTACAGGGGCTGAAGCTTTCTTT. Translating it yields CASSLGRTGAEAFF.

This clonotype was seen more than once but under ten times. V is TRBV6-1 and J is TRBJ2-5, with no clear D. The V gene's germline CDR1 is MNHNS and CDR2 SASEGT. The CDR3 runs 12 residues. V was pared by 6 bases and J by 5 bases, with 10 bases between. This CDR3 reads CASSSVSETQYF. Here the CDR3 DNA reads TGTGCCAGCAGCTCTGTGTCGGAGACCCAGTACTTC.

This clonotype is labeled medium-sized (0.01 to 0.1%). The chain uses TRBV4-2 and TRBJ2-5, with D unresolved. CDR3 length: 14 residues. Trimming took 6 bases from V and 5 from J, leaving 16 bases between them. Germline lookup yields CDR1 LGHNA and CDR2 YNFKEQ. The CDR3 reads CASSLDHSSETQYF. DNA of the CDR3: TGTGCCAGCAGTCTGGACCACTCGAGCGAGACCCAGTACTTC.

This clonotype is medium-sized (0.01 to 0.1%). The CDR3 spells CASSFNPGQETQYF. For the CDR3, the DNA is TGTGCCAGCAGCTTTAATCCGGGTCAAGAGACCCAGTACTTC. The V and J genes are TRBV7-2 and TRBJ2-5; no reliable D call. Germline-derived CDR1 and CDR2 are SGHTA and FQGNSA. Trimming cost V 3 bases and J 2 bases, with 10 bases left between them. The CDR3 loop spans 14 amino acids. The full variable domain, rest sourced from reference TRBV7-2 and TRBJ2-5, is GAGVSQSPSNKVTEKGKDVELRCDPISGHTALYWYRQSLGQGLEFLIYFQGNSAPDKSGLPSDRFSAERTGGSVSTLTIQRTQQEDSAVYLCASSFNPGQETQYFGPGTRLLVL.